A single sample is the source of the 10 T cell receptor beta chains below, sequenced in a study of T cell responses to AZD1222 COVID-19 vaccine. Data came from immunoSEQ multiplex PCR; TCRdb stores just in-frame clones and leaves some out. The table records some 140,000 clones, roughly 90% of them present only once. This sample comprised peripheral blood, obtained on day 0 of AZD1222 vaccination. Receptor source: an adult in good health.

This chain joins TRBV28 and TRBJ2-3; no definite D call. Per the germline V gene, CDR1 is MDHEN and CDR2 is SYDVKM. Trimming stripped 1 base from V and 10 bases from J, with 12 bases between. The CDR3 sequence is 13 residues long. DNA of the CDR3: TGTGCCAGCAGTTTATCCCCCTGGGAAGCGCAGTATTTT. Its translation: CASSLSPWEAQYF.

This clone occurred a few times. The V gene is TRBV29-1, the J gene TRBJ1-5; D is unclear. V gave up 4 bases and J gave up 5 bases, with 12 bases separating them. Germline CDR1 is SQVTM and CDR2 is ANQGSEA. The CDR3 loop spans 13 amino acids. CDR3 sequence (DNA): TGCAGCGTTGGGTTGGGGTGGGATCAGCCCCAGCATTTT. Residues: CSVGLGWDQPQHF.

The CDR3 region is CASSFGRSNTEAFF. CDR3 in DNA: TGTGCCAGCAGTTTTGGCAGGTCGAACACTGAAGCTTTCTTT. The V call is TRBV27, the J call TRBJ1-1, with D unclear. V lost 3 bases and J 1 base, leaving 9 bases between the germline ends. The CDR3 is 14 residues long. From germline, CDR1 is MNHEY and CDR2 SMNVEV (reference sequence).

This clone was observed once. J is TRBJ2-3 and V is TRBV19, with TRBD2 matching over 13 bases. Germline V lookup: CDR1 LNHDA, CDR2 SQIVND (reference sequence). This CDR3 is 14 amino acids long. With 8 bases clipped from V and 4 bases from J, the junction kept 3 bases outside the gene matches. CDR3 sequence (DNA): TGTGCCAGTCAACTAGCGGGAGGGCCAGATACGCAGTATTTT. This gives the protein CASQLAGGPDTQYF.

This clone has just one count. The chain links TRBV5-1 to TRBJ1-4, with TRBD1 matching over 7 bases. V shed 4 bases and J 7 bases; nucleotides not matched to a gene: 10. Per the germline V gene, CDR1 is SGHRS and CDR2 is YFSETQ. The CDR3 has 15 residues. The CDR3 spells CASSNNRGRGEKLFF. CDR3 nucleotide sequence: TGCGCCAGCAGCAACAACAGGGGAAGGGGTGAAAAACTGTTTTTT.

The chain has TRBV4-1 and TRBJ2-3, with TRBD1 matching over 9 bases. Germline V CDR1 and CDR2: MGHRA, YSYEKL. Germline trimming cut 1 base from V and 5 bases from J; bases unmatched to any gene: 7. The CDR3 is 16 amino acids. The CDR3 bases are TGCGCCAGCAGCCAAGGGCCGGGACAGGGAGGAGATACGCAGTATTTT. It codes for CASSQGPGQGGDTQYF.

The count of this clone is one. The J gene is TRBJ1-1, the V gene TRBV9, with 7 bases fitting TRBD1. Looked up from germline, CDR1 is SGDLS and CDR2 is YYNGEE. The CDR3 totals 17 residues. V lost 0 bases, J lost 0 bases, and 8 bases stayed unmatched. The CDR3 loop is CASSVGQGASMNTEAFF. CDR3 sequence (DNA): TGTGCCAGCAGCGTAGGACAGGGCGCTAGTATGAACACTGAAGCTTTCTTT. Filled out from reference TRBV9 and TRBJ1-1, the complete variable domain reads DSGVTQTPKHLITATGQRVTLRCSPRSGDLSVYWYQQSLDQGLQFLIQYYNGEERAKGNILERFSAQQFPDLHSELNLSSLELGDSALYFCASSVGQGASMNTEAFFGQGTRLTVV.

The chain combines TRBV5-4 with TRBJ1-6; 7 nucleotides align to TRBD1. Germline V lookup: CDR1 SGHNT, CDR2 YYREEE (reference sequence). The V segment lost 3 bases and the J segment 7 bases; nucleotides outside the gene matches: 7. The CDR3 totals 15 residues. This chain's CDR3 is CASSSQTGTNSPLHF. The DNA of the CDR3 is TGTGCCAGCAGCTCCCAGACAGGGACGAATTCACCCCTCCACTTT.

V and J are TRBV10-2 and TRBJ1-5; D is perhaps TRBD1 (6 bases). The CDR3 is made up of 15 amino acids. Germline V gives CDR1 WSHSY, CDR2 SAAADI. V gave up 0 bases and J gave up 3 bases, with 9 bases separating them. This chain's CDR3 is CASSESGGNNQPQHF. As DNA, the CDR3 is TGCGCCAGCAGTGAGTCGGGGGGCAACAATCAGCCCCAGCATTTT.

The chain combines TRBV10-2 with TRBJ1-1, with D hard to call. The CDR3 has 12 residues. Germline CDR1 is WSHSY and CDR2 is SAAADI. The V and J ends lost 3 bases and 1 base respectively, with 3 bases between them. The CDR3 DNA reads TGCGCCAGCAGTGACTCGAACACTGAAGCTTTCTTT. Translating gives CASSDSNTEAFF.